These T cell receptor beta chains were read from a single sample in a study of OX40 agonist ivuxolimab in advanced cancers. Sequenced by immunoSEQ multiplex PCR; TCRdb stores in-frame clones only, minus some. The sample carries tens of thousands of clones, approximately 80% recorded once. Sequences were derived from CD4+ or CD8+ T cells sorted from blood, sampled in a trial of the OX40 agonist ivuxolimab. These receptors all stem from an adult with an advanced solid tumor such as melanoma, head and neck, liver or kidney cancer. The CDR3 runs from the conserved cysteine through the conserved F or W. D genes are given only for firm matches. Only some rows state a clone size, as once, few, many or a class for expanded clones.

size: NA
D: NA
J: TRBJ1-2
V: TRBV5-1
CDR3: CASRIEGPDGYTF
DNA: TGCGCCAGCCGAATTGAGGGTCCCGATGGCTACACCTTC

size: NA
D: NA
J: TRBJ1-2
V: TRBV20-1
CDR3: CSARDHRGRTF
DNA: TGCAGTGCTAGAGATCATCGGGGACGCACCTTC

size: NA
D: NA
J: TRBJ1-5
V: TRBV19
CDR3: CASSIWQINQPQHF
DNA: TGTGCCAGTAGTATTTGGCAGATCAATCAGCCCCAGCATTTT

size: NA
D: NA
J: TRBJ2-3
V: TRBV19
CDR3: CASSIVPREGDTQYF
DNA: TGTGCCAGTAGTATAGTGCCCAGGGAAGGAGATACGCAGTATTTT

size: few
D: TRBD2
J: TRBJ2-7
V: TRBV18
CDR3: CASSPRLAGGSYEQYF
DNA: TGTGCCAGCTCACCCAGACTAGCGGGAGGATCCTACGAGCAGTACTTC

size: NA
D: TRBD2
J: TRBJ2-7
V: TRBV19
CDR3: CASSIGGATYEQYF
DNA: TGTGCCAGTAGTATCGGGGGGGCTACCTACGAGCAGTACTTC

size: NA
D: NA
J: TRBJ1-2
V: TRBV18
CDR3: CASSPPVQGQRNYGYTF
DNA: TGTGCCAGCTCACCCCCGGTCCAGGGTCAACGTAACTATGGCTACACCTTC

size: NA
D: NA
J: TRBJ2-7
V: TRBV11-2
CDR3: CASSPGRSYEQYF
DNA: TGTGCCAGCAGCCCGGGACGGAGCTACGAGCAGTACTTC

size: few
D: TRBD1
J: TRBJ2-7
V: TRBV7-8
CDR3: CASSLHRGPSYEQYF
DNA: TGTGCCAGCAGCTTACACAGGGGGCCCTCTTACGAGCAGTACTTC

size: NA
D: NA
J: TRBJ1-4
V: TRBV6-5
CDR3: CASSYSIWGGEKLFF
DNA: TGTGCCAGCAGTTACTCGATTTGGGGTGGTGAAAAACTGTTTTTT

size: NA
D: TRBD2
J: TRBJ2-3
V: TRBV4-3
CDR3: CASSQTSEYTDTQYF
DNA: TGCGCCAGCAGCCAGACTAGCGAGTACACAGATACGCAGTATTTT

size: NA
D: TRBD2
J: TRBJ2-5
V: TRBV7-9
CDR3: CASSSGGGTQETQYF
DNA: TGTGCCAGCAGCTCAGGCGGGGGGACGCAAGAGACCCAGTACTTC

size: few
D: NA
J: TRBJ2-2
V: TRBV7-6
CDR3: CASSLLDSANTGELFF
DNA: TGTGCCAGCAGCTTATTGGACTCCGCGAACACCGGGGAGCTGTTTTTT

size: once
D: NA
J: TRBJ2-2
V: TRBV27
CDR3: CASSFTGVNTGELFF
DNA: TGTGCCAGCAGTTTTACGGGGGTTAACACCGGGGAGCTGTTTTTT

size: NA
D: NA
J: TRBJ2-6
V: TRBV21-1
CDR3: CASSKIEGTIPSGANVLTF
DNA: TGTGCCAGCAGCAAAATAGAGGGAACCATCCCTTCTGGGGCCAACGTCCTGACTTTC

size: NA
D: TRBD2
J: TRBJ2-3
V: TRBV2
CDR3: CASRTGTSGGPGTQYF
DNA: TGTGCCAGCAGGACCGGGACTAGCGGGGGGCCTGGTACGCAGTATTTT

size: NA
D: TRBD1
J: TRBJ1-2
V: TRBV7-8
CDR3: CASSLETGQGAYGYTF
DNA: TGTGCCAGCAGCTTAGAAACGGGACAGGGGGCCTATGGCTACACCTTC

size: medium-sized
D: TRBD1
J: TRBJ2-7
V: TRBV4-3
CDR3: CASSHEMGTGGYEQYF
DNA: TGCGCCAGCAGCCACGAGATGGGGACAGGTGGGTACGAGCAGTACTTC

size: NA
D: TRBD2
J: TRBJ2-3
V: TRBV10-3
CDR3: CAISDPAGAGDTQYF
DNA: TGTGCCATCAGTGATCCAGCGGGAGCAGGGGATACGCAGTATTTT

size: once
D: NA
J: TRBJ2-1
V: TRBV6-5
CDR3: CASRAIRTEFF
DNA: TGTGCCAGCAGGGCAATCCGGACGGAGTTCTTC

size: NA
D: NA
J: TRBJ1-4
V: TRBV6-6
CDR3: CASSTGAWEKLFF
DNA: TGTGCCAGCAGTACAGGCGCTTGGGAAAAACTGTTTTTT

size: NA
D: NA
J: TRBJ2-2
V: TRBV6-1
CDR3: CASTGRQSITGELFF
DNA: TGTGCCAGCACTGGGCGACAGTCAATAACCGGGGAGCTGTTTTTT

size: NA
D: NA
J: TRBJ2-3
V: TRBV5-1
CDR3: CASSLGTLSSTDTQYF
DNA: TGCGCCAGCAGCTTGGGGACTCTCTCTAGCACAGATACGCAGTATTTT

size: once
D: NA
J: TRBJ2-7
V: TRBV6-5
CDR3: CASNPLTGPYEQYF
DNA: TGTGCCAGCAACCCCTTGACGGGCCCCTACGAGCAGTACTTC

size: NA
D: NA
J: TRBJ2-2
V: TRBV11-3
CDR3: CASRKQGVGELFF
DNA: TGTGCCAGCAGGAAACAGGGTGTCGGGGAGCTGTTTTTT

size: NA
D: TRBD1
J: TRBJ2-3
V: TRBV7-2
CDR3: CASSLMDRGLGDTQYF
DNA: TGTGCCAGCAGCCTAATGGACAGGGGGCTGGGTGATACGCAGTATTTT

size: NA
D: NA
J: TRBJ2-5
V: TRBV5-1
CDR3: CASSLSDSQETQYF
DNA: TGCGCCAGCAGCCTGTCGGACAGCCAAGAGACCCAGTACTTC

size: many
D: NA
J: TRBJ1-5
V: TRBV7-8
CDR3: CASSLVVQGGQPQHF
DNA: TGTGCCAGCAGCTTAGTCGTCCAGGGTGGGCAGCCCCAGCATTTT

size: NA
D: NA
J: TRBJ2-3
V: TRBV6-6
CDR3: CASTLMDTQYF
DNA: TGTGCCAGCACCCTAATGGATACGCAGTATTTT

size: NA
D: NA
J: TRBJ2-7
V: TRBV7-2
CDR3: CASSLSPSYEQYF
DNA: TGTGCCAGCAGCTTAAGTCCTTCCTACGAGCAGTACTTC

size: once
D: NA
J: TRBJ2-1
V: TRBV6-6
CDR3: CASSDKTYNEQFF
DNA: TGTGCCAGCAGTGACAAAACCTACAATGAGCAGTTCTTC

size: few
D: TRBD1
J: TRBJ1-2
V: TRBV7-2
CDR3: CAISLGTGSSRGYTF
DNA: TGTGCCATCTCCCTAGGGACAGGATCTTCTCGTGGCTACACCTTC

size: NA
D: NA
J: TRBJ1-2
V: TRBV19
CDR3: CASTVGGGHSYGYTF
DNA: TGTGCCAGTACCGTTGGGGGGGGCCACAGCTATGGCTACACCTTC

size: medium-sized
D: NA
J: TRBJ2-6
V: TRBV4-3
CDR3: CASSQEASSGANVLTF
DNA: TGCGCCAGCAGCCAAGAGGCGAGCTCTGGGGCCAACGTCCTGACTTTC

size: few
D: NA
J: TRBJ2-5
V: TRBV4-2
CDR3: CASSQEGQMQETQYF
DNA: TGTGCCAGCAGCCAAGAAGGTCAAATGCAAGAGACCCAGTACTTC

size: NA
D: NA
J: TRBJ2-1
V: TRBV6-4
CDR3: CASSVAVSSYNEQFF
DNA: TGTGCCAGTTCGGTAGCGGTTAGCTCCTACAATGAGCAGTTCTTC

size: NA
D: NA
J: TRBJ2-7
V: TRBV9
CDR3: CASSFGLTYEQYF
DNA: TGTGCCAGCAGCTTCGGCCTAACCTACGAGCAGTACTTC

size: NA
D: NA
J: TRBJ1-5
V: TRBV6-1
CDR3: CASSAAAGDQPQHF
DNA: TGTGCCAGCAGTGCTGCGGCAGGCGATCAGCCCCAGCATTTT

size: NA
D: NA
J: TRBJ1-6
V: TRBV5-4
CDR3: CASSLEGPIQTYNSPLHF
DNA: TGTGCCAGCAGCCTGGAGGGGCCGATCCAAACTTATAATTCACCCCTCCACTTT

size: NA
D: NA
J: TRBJ1-1
V: TRBV19
CDR3: CASSNSYGDTEAFF
DNA: TGTGCCAGTAGCAACAGCTATGGGGACACTGAAGCTTTCTTT

size: few
D: NA
J: TRBJ2-3
V: TRBV29-1
CDR3: CSAAPNTDTQYF
DNA: TGCAGCGCCGCACCTAACACAGATACGCAGTATTTT

size: NA
D: TRBD1
J: TRBJ2-3
V: TRBV6-4
CDR3: CASSDSETGGADTQYF
DNA: TGTGCCAGCAGTGACTCTGAGACAGGGGGGGCAGATACGCAGTATTTT

size: few
D: NA
J: TRBJ2-2
V: TRBV5-1
CDR3: CASSPMGNTGELFF
DNA: TGCGCCAGCAGCCCGATGGGTAACACCGGGGAGCTGTTTTTT

size: NA
D: TRBD2
J: TRBJ2-1
V: TRBV19
CDR3: CASSIDTAGVWDEQFF
DNA: TGTGCCAGTAGTATAGACACAGCGGGGGTTTGGGATGAGCAGTTCTTC

size: few
D: NA
J: TRBJ1-3
V: TRBV25-1
CDR3: CASMDGRLSGNTIYF
DNA: TGTGCCAGCATGGATGGACGCCTCTCTGGAAACACCATATATTTT